The 6 T cell receptor beta chains below come from one sample, sequenced in a study of regulatory T cells in long-lasting Graves disease. Combining iRepertoire HTBI primers with Arm-PCR of CDR3 regions, the authors built TCR beta libraries. TCRdb reprocessed the multiplex PCR reads with MiXCR, giving one entry per CDR3 protein. Of under 700,000 distinct CDR3 sequences in the sample, roughly 15% are singletons; the top ten hold around 25%. Time point meaning: newly diagnosed GD, antithyroid drugs for less than 3 months. After RNA was extracted from PBMCs, the TCR library was made from it. This sample was shared with a second study, whose subject was T cells in Graves' hyperthyroidism and ophthalmopathy.

Material: peripheral blood mononuclear cells (PBMCs), obtained at new diagnosis, from a patient treated with antithyroid drugs. These receptors all come from a woman aged 40 to 65 with Graves disease.

A few counts support this clonotype. This sequence joins TRBV6-5 and TRBJ1-3; D gene uncertain. Germline V gene sequence: CDR1 MNHEY, CDR2 SVGAGI. V lost 4 bases and J lost 7, with 5 bases in between. This CDR3 has 11 amino acids. The CDR3 loop is CASSWKNTIYF. CDR3 DNA: TGTGCCAGCAGTTGGAAGAACACCATATATTTT.

This clonotype appeared many times. The genes are TRBV19 and TRBJ1-1, with D perhaps matching TRBD1 (5 bases). The length of the CDR3 is 15 residues. CDR1 LNHDA and CDR2 SQIVND come from the germline V gene (reference sequence). The germline V and J ends were trimmed by 3 bases and 5 bases, with 16 bases remaining between them. CDR3 in amino acids: CASSMGLGPGTEAFF. The CDR3 nucleotides are TGTGCCAGTAGTATGGGCTTGGGGCCAGGGACTGAAGCTTTCTTT.

The genes are TRBV29-1 and TRBJ2-5; D gene uncertain. The germline V gene has CDR1 SQVTM and CDR2 ANQGSEA. The CDR3 length is 13 residues. V gave up 4 bases and J gave up 2 bases, with 11 bases separating them. The CDR3 loop is CSVGRSAQETQYF. For the CDR3, the DNA is TGCAGCGTTGGTCGCTCCGCGCAAGAGACCCAGTACTTC. Variable domain in full (rest from reference TRBV29-1 and TRBJ2-5): SAVISQKPSRDICQRGTSLTIQCQVDSQVTMMFWYRQQPGQSLTLIATANQGSEATYESGFVIDKFPISRPNLTFSTLTVSNMSPEDSSIYLCSVGRSAQETQYFGPGTRLLVL.

With respect to this clonotype: A much larger clone is a single base away; this may be a read error. This likely comes from a read error, as the CDR3 has no conserved phenylalanine or tryptophan at its end. The V gene is TRBV6-5, the J gene TRBJ1-1; TRBD1 is a possible D gene (5 bases). The germline V gene encodes CDR1 MNHEY and CDR2 SVGAGI. The V and J ends lost 2 bases and 1 base respectively, with 17 bases between them. The CDR3 has 17 amino acids. The CDR3 sequence is CASSYPPGGVRNTEAFS. CDR3 DNA sequence: TGTGCCAGCAGTTACCCCCCGGGAGGGGTAAGGAACACTGAAGCTTTCTCT.

This clonotype was seen more than once but under ten times. V gene TRBV12-3 or TRBV12-4 combines with J gene TRBJ2-1, with 13 bases fitting TRBD2. With V trimmed by 5 bases and J by 7 bases, 8 bases remained unmatched. The CDR3 has 16 residues. CDR3 coding DNA: TGTGCCAGCAGTCCCGGACTAGCGGGGGTAAAGAATGAGCAGTTCTTC. It translates to CASSPGLAGVKNEQFF.

This clonotype turned up a few times. V is TRBV5-1 and J is TRBJ2-7; TRBD1 matches 10 bases. Trimming at V came to 7 bases and at J to 3 bases, leaving 4 bases not matched to a gene. The CDR3 sequence is 13 residues long. Germline V gives CDR1 SGHRS, CDR2 YFSETQ. CDR3 DNA sequence: TGCGCCAGCGGAGACAGGGGGCTCTACGAGCAGTACTTC. Its translation: CASGDRGLYEQYF.